A single sample is the source of the 26 T cell receptor beta chains below, sequenced in a study of blood T cell repertoires in COVID-19. Method: immunoSEQ multiplex PCR; TCRdb's copy keeps in-frame clones and lacks some. This table has around 210,000 clones, about 82% appearing once. Sequenced input: peripheral blood. The receptors derive from a man aged 50 to 59 with COVID-19, enrolled during active disease.

The chain links TRBV2 to TRBJ2-1, with D maybe TRBD1 (5 bases). Deletions cut 7 bases from V and 3 bases from J, with 16 bases between. The length of the CDR3 is 15 residues. Germline CDR1 SNHLY, CDR2 FYNNEI. The DNA for the CDR3 is TGTGCCAGCACTCAAGACAGAGCCTACTACAATGAGCAGTTCTTC. As protein: CASTQDRAYYNEQFF.

V gene TRBV3-1 (or the pseudogene TRBV3-2) combines with J gene TRBJ1-2; TRBD1 is a possible D gene (5 bases). Trimming left V 1 base short and J 2 bases short, with 14 bases between. Germline V gene sequence: CDR1 LGHDT, CDR2 YNNKEL (reference sequence). The CDR3 has 16 residues. CDR3 amino acids: CASSQGWGGANYGYTF. The DNA of the CDR3 is TGTGCCAGCAGCCAAGGTTGGGGAGGGGCCAACTATGGCTACACCTTC.

This chain uses TRBV6-5 with TRBJ2-7; possibly TRBD2 for D (6 bases). The CDR3 covers 14 residues. Germline-derived CDR1 and CDR2 are MNHEY and SVGAGI. Trimming shortened V by 7 bases and J by 0 bases, and 13 bases separated the two germline ends. The CDR3 DNA reads as TGTGCCAGCAAGGCGGCCGGGAGCTCCTACGAGCAGTACTTC. Amino acid sequence: CASKAAGSSYEQYF.

The rearrangement links TRBV5-1 to TRBJ2-3; 8 nucleotides match TRBD1. Germline V gene sequence: CDR1 SGHRS, CDR2 YFSETQ. CDR3 size: 16 residues. The V gene end was trimmed by 4 bases and the J gene end by 1 base; junction bases not matched to a gene: 8. Here the CDR3 DNA reads TGCGCCAGCAGCCCGGATGGACAGGGCGGCACAGATACGCAGTATTTT. This encodes CASSPDGQGGTDTQYF.

The chain employs TRBV6-6 and TRBJ1-6; tentatively, D is TRBD1 (5 bases). The CDR3 is made up of 16 amino acids. With 6 bases removed from V and 9 bases from J, the gap between germline ends came to 21 bases. Germline CDR1 reads MNHNY; CDR2 reads SVGAGI (reference sequence). The CDR3 spells CASRQEGVDIGSPLHF. In nucleotides, the CDR3 is TGTGCCAGCAGACAGGAGGGTGTAGATATAGGTTCACCCCTCCACTTT.

This chain joins TRBV4-2 and TRBJ1-1; maybe TRBD1 (5 bases). Germline V gives CDR1 LGHNA, CDR2 YNFKEQ. The V gene lost 0 bases and the J gene lost 5 bases, with 13 bases spanning the gap. The CDR3 loop spans 15 amino acids. This CDR3 reads CASSQDARGMTEAFF. The CDR3 bases are TGTGCCAGCAGCCAAGATGCAAGGGGCATGACTGAAGCTTTCTTT.

V usage is TRBV11-3 and J usage is TRBJ1-2, with D hard to call. V shed 1 base and J shed 3 bases, with 18 bases lying between them. The germline CDR1 and CDR2 sequences are SGHNT and YENEEA. The CDR3 loop spans 17 amino acids. The CDR3 sequence: CASSLGLVEGYYYGYTF. Here the CDR3 DNA reads TGTGCCAGCAGCTTAGGTTTGGTAGAGGGTTATTACTATGGCTACACCTTC.

The J gene is TRBJ2-7, the V gene TRBV5-4; D is undetermined. CDR3 size: 14 residues. In germline, CDR1 is SGHNT, CDR2 YYREEE (reference sequence). Trimming removed 0 bases at V and 2 bases at J, with 9 bases between. In DNA, the CDR3 is TGTGCCAGCAGCTTGGTTGGCAGAACCTACGAGCAGTACTTC. As protein: CASSLVGRTYEQYF.

The chain has TRBV5-6 and TRBJ1-1; D is perhaps TRBD1 (6 bases). Germline V gene lookup returns CDR1 SGHDT and CDR2 YYEEEE. The ends were cut back, 4 bases at V and 0 bases at J, with 10 bases in the middle. CDR3 size: 14 residues. The CDR3: CASSTDSLNTEAFF. The CDR3 region has the DNA TGTGCCAGCAGCACGGACAGCCTGAACACTGAAGCTTTCTTT.

The genes are TRBV11-2 and TRBJ2-4; D is possibly TRBD1 (6 bases). V was clipped by 0 bases and J by 1 base, with 19 bases between them. The CDR3 extends over 19 amino acids. Germline values: CDR1 SGHAT, CDR2 FQNNGV. The CDR3 nucleotides read TGTGCCAGCAGCTTAGAGCCGGGACACCCCTTCGGGGCCAAAAACATTCAGTACTTC. This gives the protein CASSLEPGHPFGAKNIQYF.

This clone was counted a single time. The rearrangement joins TRBV5-3 to TRBJ2-5; the D gene is possibly TRBD2 (6 bases). TRBV5-3 is an ORF, and what it does is uncertain. CDR3 length: 14 amino acids. The V end lost 4 bases, the J end lost 4 bases, and 14 bases lay between the germline ends. The CDR3 region is CARSQDRGGETQYF. The CDR3 DNA is TGTGCCAGAAGCCAGGATCGGGGAGGAGAGACCCAGTACTTC.

The chain carries TRBV20-1 and TRBJ1-5; TRBD1 is a possible D gene (5 bases). Looked up from germline, CDR1 is DFQATT and CDR2 is SNEGSKA (reference sequence). The ends were cut back, 3 bases at V and 6 bases at J, with 12 bases in the middle. CDR3 length: 13 residues. The CDR3 DNA is TGCAGTGCTAGTTTGGGGACTGGTCAGCCCCAGCATTTT. Translating gives CSASLGTGQPQHF.

The rearrangement joins TRBV19 to TRBJ2-1; 8 bases line up with TRBD2. The V gene's germline CDR1 is LNHDA and CDR2 SQIVND (reference sequence). This CDR3 contains 19 residues. V was pared by 5 bases and J by 4 bases, with 19 bases of the junction left unmatched. The CDR3 sequence is CASSPVRGGKMVGYNEQFF. Written as DNA, the CDR3 is TGTGCCAGTAGTCCTGTACGGGGGGGTAAGATGGTTGGGTACAATGAGCAGTTCTTC.

The genes are TRBV11-2 and TRBJ1-1; perhaps TRBD1 as D (5 bases). This CDR3 is 15 amino acids long. The V gene's germline CDR1 is SGHAT and CDR2 FQNNGV. With 1 base removed from V and 0 bases from J, the gap between germline ends came to 9 bases. For the CDR3, the DNA is TGTGCCAGCAGCTTAGCTCTGGGGCTGAACACTGAAGCTTTCTTT. It is translated as CASSLALGLNTEAFF.

The chain links TRBV10-3 to TRBJ2-7, with 10 bases fitting TRBD1. The V segment lost 8 bases and the J segment 0 bases; nucleotides outside the gene matches: 4. The length of the CDR3 is 14 residues. The germline CDR1 and CDR2 sequences are ENHRY and SYGVKD. CDR3 coding DNA: TGTGCCATCCGGAGGGACAGGGGCTCCTACGAGCAGTACTTC. It codes for CAIRRDRGSYEQYF.

V is TRBV2 and J is TRBJ2-7, with a tentative D call TRBD1 (5 bases). The CDR3 sequence is 12 residues long. Trimming removed 8 bases from V and 1 base from J, with 9 bases in between. Germline lookup yields CDR1 SNHLY and CDR2 FYNNEI. CDR3 in amino acids: CASLSGSYEQYF. CDR3 sequence (DNA): TGTGCCAGCTTGTCAGGGTCCTACGAGCAGTACTTC. Full variable domain (rest looked up from reference TRBV2 and TRBJ2-7): EPEVTQTPSHQVTQMGQEVILRCVPISNHLYFYWYRQILGQKVEFLVSFYNNEISEKSEIFDDQFSVERPDGSNFTLKIRSTKLEDSAMYFCASLSGSYEQYFGPGTRLTVT.

The chain carries TRBV28 and TRBJ1-1; no firm D call. CDR3 length: 13 residues. CDR1 and CDR2 from the germline V gene are MDHEN and SYDVKM. V was pared by 7 bases and J by 4 bases, with 13 bases between. CDR3 bases: TGTGCCAGCATTGGGCCAGTACGCACTGAAGCTTTCTTT. This codes for CASIGPVRTEAFF.

V is TRBV29-1 and J is TRBJ2-7; 11 bases are a match to TRBD1. J lost 6 bases, V lost 1 base, and 2 bases had no gene match. Per the germline V gene, CDR1 is SQVTM and CDR2 is ANQGSEA. The CDR3 loop spans 13 amino acids. The CDR3 reads CSVEGTGGSEQYF. The CDR3 coding sequence is TGCAGCGTTGAAGGGACAGGGGGCTCCGAGCAGTACTTC.

V gene TRBV28 combines with J gene TRBJ1-6, with 8 positions matching TRBD1. The CDR3 loop spans 15 amino acids. Trimming took 8 bases from V and 1 from J; bases not matched to a gene: 4. Germline lookup yields CDR1 MDHEN and CDR2 SYDVKM. The CDR3 sequence is CASSQGGSYNSPLHF. CDR3 DNA: TGTGCCAGCTCACAGGGGGGGTCCTATAATTCACCCCTCCACTTT.

This chain connects TRBV6-1 to TRBJ1-1, with 12 positions matching TRBD1. The trim removed 0 bases at V and 5 bases at J, leaving 4 bases unmatched. The CDR3 consists of 16 residues. CDR1 and CDR2 from the germline V gene are MNHNS and SASEGT. The CDR3 here is CASSEAGDRGRTEAFF. Written as DNA, the CDR3 is TGTGCCAGCAGTGAAGCGGGGGACAGGGGGCGAACTGAAGCTTTCTTT.

V and J are TRBV28 and TRBJ1-6; the D gene is possibly TRBD1 (6 bases). This CDR3 region has 15 residues. V lost 8 bases and J 8 bases, leaving 19 bases between the germline ends. Germline loops: CDR1 MDHEN, CDR2 SYDVKM. The CDR3 nucleotides are TGTGCCAGCCGACAGGTCGGGACGGACCATTCACCCCTCCACTTT. It encodes CASRQVGTDHSPLHF.

V usage is TRBV9 and J usage is TRBJ1-5; D possibly corresponds to TRBD1 (6 bases). The CDR3 runs to 15 residues. Germline CDR1 SGDLS, CDR2 YYNGEE. V dropped 6 bases and J dropped 3 bases, with 16 bases sitting between them. The CDR3: CASNGVAGVNQPQHF. DNA of the CDR3: TGTGCCAGCAACGGGGTGGCAGGGGTCAATCAGCCCCAGCATTTT.

The V gene is TRBV5-1, the J gene TRBJ2-2, with 9 nucleotides matching TRBD2. Unmatched junction bases numbered 6, after V lost 2 bases and J lost 4 bases. Germline CDR1 SGHRS, CDR2 YFSETQ. The CDR3 is 16 residues long. This CDR3 reads CASSFRLADGTGELFF. Written as DNA, the CDR3 is TGCGCCAGCAGCTTTCGACTAGCGGACGGCACCGGGGAGCTGTTTTTT.

The V call is TRBV5-1, the J call TRBJ1-6; D gene ambiguous. Germline CDR1 reads SGHRS; CDR2 reads YFSETQ. V shed 0 bases and J shed 7 bases, with 11 bases lying between them. The CDR3 loop spans 15 amino acids. CDR3 in amino acids: CASSLAPGGNSPLHF. CDR3 DNA sequence: TGCGCCAGCAGCTTGGCACCAGGCGGGAATTCACCCCTCCACTTT.

The rearrangement uses TRBV6-5 and TRBJ2-4; possibly TRBD2 for D (5 bases). The CDR3 spans 13 residues. Looked up from germline, CDR1 is MNHEY and CDR2 is SVGAGI. Trimming removed 0 bases at V and 9 bases at J, with 9 bases between. CDR3 DNA sequence: TGTGCCAGCAGTTACTCCGGGAATGGCATTCAGTACTTC. Translating gives CASSYSGNGIQYF.

The chain links TRBV5-4 to TRBJ2-5; D may be TRBD2 (6 bases). CDR1 SGHNT and CDR2 YYREEE come from the germline V gene (reference sequence). V was cut by 3 bases and J by 4 bases, with 13 bases left in between. This CDR3 contains 14 residues. In DNA, the CDR3 is TGTGCCAGCAGCTACGAGGGAGGCGGAGAGACCCAGTACTTC. It translates to CASSYEGGGETQYF.